The 20 T cell receptor beta chains given below trace back to one sample, sequenced in a study of cytomegalovirus exposure and HLA in healthy donors. PCR involved 60 Vbeta and 13 Jbeta primers. Clones were read by immunoSEQ multiplex PCR, and TCRdb kept only the in-frame ones, dropping some. The sample yields 150,000 to 200,000 clones, around 80% seen once. Sequenced material: PBMCs. The source of these receptors is a woman aged 35 to 49 in good health and CMV-seronegative.

The rearrangement joins TRBV29-1 to TRBJ1-3; D is ambiguous. The germline V gene has CDR1 SQVTM and CDR2 ANQGSEA. This CDR3 region has 12 residues. The V end lost 5 bases, the J end lost 2 bases, and 7 bases lay between the germline ends. CDR3 amino acids: CSVQVPGNTIYF. The CDR3, as DNA: TGCAGCGTTCAGGTGCCTGGAAACACCATATATTTT.

The chain has TRBV6-5 and TRBJ1-1; no definite D call. Trimming pared 2 bases from V and 4 bases from J, leaving 8 bases between. Germline V gives CDR1 MNHEY, CDR2 SVGAGI. The CDR3 extends over 13 amino acids. This chain's CDR3 is CASSYEDFTEAFF. The DNA of the CDR3 is TGTGCCAGCAGTTACGAGGACTTCACTGAAGCTTTCTTT.

This clone was seen a handful of times. V and J are TRBV29-1 and TRBJ2-3; TRBD1 matches 8 bases. The J segment lost 1 base and the V segment lost 6 bases, leaving 18 bases of the junction unmatched. Germline loops: CDR1 SQVTM, CDR2 ANQGSEA. The CDR3 contains 18 residues. The CDR3: CSVARDRLSLRGTDTQYF. In DNA, the CDR3 is TGCAGCGTGGCTAGGGACAGGTTGAGCCTTCGGGGCACAGATACGCAGTATTTT.

V usage is TRBV7-8 and J usage is TRBJ1-1; TRBD1 aligns across 9 bases. Trimming cost V 3 bases and J 3 bases; bases outside gene matches: 5. This CDR3 spans 15 amino acids. CDR1 SGHVS and CDR2 FQNEAQ come from the germline V gene. This CDR3 is CASSLGTGLYTEAFF. DNA for the CDR3: TGTGCCAGCAGCTTGGGGACAGGGTTATACACTGAAGCTTTCTTT.

The rearrangement uses TRBV18 and TRBJ2-5; TRBD2 matches at 9 bases. The J call may be faulty, since TRBJ2-7 better matches the DNA end. The CDR3 loop spans 15 amino acids. Per germline, CDR1 KGHSH and CDR2 LQKENI. The CDR3 loop is CASSQRLAEGNEQYF. As DNA, the CDR3 is TGTGCCAGCTCACAGCGACTAGCGGAGGGAAACGAGCAGTACTTC.

V is TRBV11-3 and J is TRBJ2-3; D ambiguous. The CDR3 contains 16 residues. The germline gives CDR1 SGHNT, CDR2 YENEEA. V lost 1 base and J 1 base, leaving 12 bases between the germline ends. The CDR3 DNA is TGTGCCAGCAGCTTAGGCGGAAAGACGGGCACAGATACGCAGTATTTT. This translates into CASSLGGKTGTDTQYF.

The rearrangement joins TRBV5-8 to TRBJ1-5; 8 bases are a match to TRBD1. This CDR3 has 18 residues. Trimming cost V 0 bases and J 4 bases; bases outside gene matches: 12. Germline V lookup: CDR1 SGHTS, CDR2 YDEGEE. CDR3 residues: CASSLEGTGGGGNQPQHF. CDR3 coding DNA: TGTGCCAGCAGCTTGGAGGGTACAGGGGGAGGCGGAAATCAGCCCCAGCATTTT.

The rearrangement links TRBV27 to TRBJ2-2; D gene uncertain. This CDR3 has 13 residues. The ends were cut back, 3 bases at V and 2 bases at J, with 4 bases in the middle. Germline lookup yields CDR1 MNHEY and CDR2 SMNVEV (reference sequence). CDR3 bases: TGTGCCAGCAGTTTGTCAAACACCGGGGAGCTGTTTTTT. Protein product: CASSLSNTGELFF.

The gene calls are TRBV12-5 and TRBJ2-3, with D uncertain. Germline assignment: CDR1 LGHNT and CDR2 FRNRAP. The CDR3 has 13 residues. V shed 7 bases and J shed 5 bases, with 13 bases lying between them. The CDR3 nucleotides are TGTGCTAGTGCCTTGATCCCGGGAGATACGCAGTATTTT. As protein: CASALIPGDTQYF.

The CDR3 coding sequence is TGTGCCAGCAGCTTACTTGGCTCGAACACCGGGGAGCTGTTTTTT. It translates to CASSLLGSNTGELFF. The chain joins TRBV7-3 to TRBJ2-2; D remains unclear. The CDR3 runs to 15 residues. Between the trimmed V and J ends, which lost 2 bases and 0 bases, there was a span of 7 bases. Germline CDR1 is SGHTA and CDR2 is FQGTGA.

CDR3 amino acids: CASSVNQGANYNEQFF. CDR3 nucleotide sequence: TGTGCCAGCAGTGTAAACCAGGGGGCAAACTACAATGAGCAGTTCTTC. This sequence joins TRBV11-3 and TRBJ2-1; TRBD1 aligns across 8 bases. The CDR3 is 16 amino acids. CDR1 is SGHNT and CDR2 is YENEEA in the germline V gene. J lost 3 bases, V lost 6 bases, and 10 bases had no gene match.

This rearrangement joins TRBV29-1 to TRBJ2-1, with D possibly being TRBD2 (6 bases). This CDR3 has 14 amino acids. V dropped 5 bases and J dropped 13 bases, with 24 bases sitting between them. Germline CDR1 reads SQVTM; CDR2 reads ANQGSEA. The chain's CDR3 is CSVMGLAPGYSQFF. The CDR3 DNA follows: TGCAGCGTTATGGGACTCGCTCCTGGGTATTCTCAGTTCTTC.

The chain combines TRBV12-5 with TRBJ1-5; D remains ambiguous. The CDR3 consists of 14 residues. V dropped 7 bases and J dropped 0 bases, with 10 bases sitting between them. Germline CDR1 is LGHNT and CDR2 is FRNRAP. CDR3 loop: CASEAGNSNQPQHF. In DNA form, the CDR3 reads TGTGCTAGTGAGGCAGGCAATAGCAATCAGCCCCAGCATTTT.

This clone was recorded only once. One end of the junction is discordant with germline, which a read error may explain. The chain links TRBV30 to TRBJ2-7; 10 nucleotides line up with TRBD1. Germline values: CDR1 GTSNPN, CDR2 SVGIG (reference sequence). The CDR3 is 14 amino acids. CDR3 sequence (DNA): TGTGCCTGGAGACTACCGGGGACAGGGGTTTTGGAGTCCTTC. It specifies CAWRLPGTGVLESF.

This sequence joins TRBV9 and TRBJ2-7; weak D call: TRBD2 (7 bases). The CDR3 extends over 15 amino acids. CDR1 and CDR2 from the germline V gene are SGDLS and YYNGEE. V lost 4 bases and J lost 0, with 14 bases in between. This CDR3 reads CASSRGGPSSYEQYF. The CDR3 bases are TGTGCCAGCAGCAGGGGGGGGCCAAGCTCCTACGAGCAGTACTTC.

The J gene is TRBJ1-2, the V gene TRBV5-1; 9 positions agree with TRBD1. The CDR3 runs 14 residues. Germline assignment: CDR1 SGHRS and CDR2 YFSETQ. With V trimmed by 0 bases and J by 8 bases, 5 bases remained unmatched. The CDR3 protein is CASSLEGTGRGYTF. The CDR3 nucleotides read TGCGCCAGCAGCTTGGAAGGGACAGGGAGAGGCTACACCTTC.

This chain links TRBV4-2 with TRBJ2-5, with D unresolved. V gave up 1 base and J gave up 1 base, with 13 bases separating them. There are 16 residues in the CDR3. Germline V lookup: CDR1 LGHNA, CDR2 YNFKEQ. The DNA for the CDR3 is TGTGCCAGCAGCCAAGCCAATACAGCCCCCCAAGAGACCCAGTACTTC. It encodes CASSQANTAPQETQYF.

The rearrangement uses TRBV4-2 and TRBJ2-1; 10 bases fit TRBD2. V dropped 0 bases and J dropped 7; count of bases not matched to a gene: 15. Germline V gives CDR1 LGHNA, CDR2 YNFKEQ. The CDR3 has 19 amino acids. The CDR3 sequence is CASSQERGLAGAMGNEQFF. The CDR3 bases are TGTGCCAGCAGCCAAGAAAGAGGCCTAGCGGGAGCCATGGGGAATGAGCAGTTCTTC.

This chain uses TRBV2 with TRBJ2-3, with D perhaps matching TRBD2 (5 bases). V lost 5 bases to trimming and J lost 0 bases, with 6 bases between them. Germline CDR1 reads SNHLY; CDR2 reads FYNNEI. The CDR3 is made up of 13 amino acids. CDR3 bases: TGTGCCAGCAGTCAGCGGAGCACAGATACGCAGTATTTT. Amino acid sequence: CASSQRSTDTQYF.

The rearrangement uses TRBV4-2 and TRBJ2-6; D possibly corresponds to TRBD1 (5 bases). This CDR3 region has 16 residues. CDR1 and CDR2 from the germline V gene are LGHNA and YNFKEQ. Trimming left V 4 bases short and J 1 base short, with 11 bases between. In nucleotides, the CDR3 is TGTGCCAGCAGCCCCCAGGCAGGGTCTGGGGCCAACGTCCTGACTTTC. This gives the protein CASSPQAGSGANVLTF.